A selection of T cell receptor beta chains follows, all from one sample in a study of blood T cells in healthy people across ages. TCRdb recomputed calls from the 5' RACE reads with MiXCR, one row per CDR3 protein. The table lists about a million distinct CDR3 sequences, about 48% of them singletons. Sequencing input: blood. These receptor sequences come from a man aged 25-45 years in good health. CDR3s include the opening cysteine and the closing phenylalanine or tryptophan. The D gene is left open where the match is weak. The size field is filled for only some rows; it gives once, few, many or a size class.

13,TRBV6-2/TRBV6-3,TRBJ2-7,TRBD1,-,CASRTGQPLEQYF,TGTGCCAGCAGGACGGGACAGCCGCTGGAGCAGTACTTC
13,TRBV7-2,TRBJ1-2,-,-,CASSPDTYYGYTF,TGTGCCAGCAGCCCGGACACCTACTATGGCTACACCTTC
14,TRBV20-1,TRBJ1-4,-,-,CSASMRVDHEKLFF,TGCAGTGCTAGTATGAGGGTGGATCATGAAAAACTGTTTTTT
15,TRBV3-1,TRBJ2-6,-,-,CASSQGYGGANVLTF,TGTGCCAGCAGCCAAGGTTATGGTGGGGCCAACGTCCTGACTTTC
15,TRBV15,TRBJ1-5,-,-,CATSRGGGNNQPQHF,TGTGCCACCAGCAGAGGAGGGGGTAACAATCAGCCCCAGCATTTT
14,TRBV7-9,TRBJ1-2,-,few,CASSHPGGIYGYTF,TGTGCCAGCAGCCACCCGGGGGGTATCTATGGCTACACCTTC
17,TRBV28,TRBJ2-3,TRBD2,-,CASSALAGVLSTDTQYF,TGTGCCAGCTCGGCCCTAGCGGGGGTCCTAAGCACAGATACGCAGTATTTT
11,TRBV11-1,TRBJ2-1,-,few,CASSPSNEQFF,TGTGCCAGCAGCCCCTCGAATGAGCAGTTCTTC
17,TRBV27,TRBJ2-2,TRBD2,many,CASSLRPGLGRTGELFF,TGTGCCAGCAGTTTAAGGCCGGGACTAGGAAGGACCGGGGAGCTGTTTTTT
15,TRBV29-1,TRBJ2-3,TRBD2,-,CSATRLAGSPDTQYF,TGCAGCGCCACCCGACTAGCGGGATCCCCAGATACGCAGTATTTT
14,TRBV20-1,TRBJ2-7,TRBD1,-,CSASLDRAAYEQYF,TGCAGTGCTTCCCTGGACAGGGCCGCCTACGAGCAGTACTTC
12,TRBV29-1,TRBJ2-7,-,-,CSVGDLDYEQYF,TGCAGCGTCGGGGACTTAGATTACGAGCAGTACTTC
13,TRBV20-1,TRBJ1-2,-,-,CSARRTANYGYTF,TGCAGTGCTAGGAGAACAGCTAACTATGGCTACACCTTC
13,TRBV20-1,TRBJ2-3,TRBD1,-,CSANDPQGDTQYF,TGCAGTGCTAACGACCCACAGGGGGATACGCAGTATTTT
13,TRBV10-3,TRBJ2-1,-,-,CAISDRRDNEQFF,TGTGCCATCAGTGATCGGAGGGACAATGAGCAGTTCTTC
13,TRBV10-3,TRBJ2-3,TRBD1,few,CAITGTDTDTQYF,TGTGCCATCACAGGGACAGACACAGATACGCAGTATTTT
13,TRBV18,TRBJ1-5,-,-,CASSPGTYQPQHF,TGTGCCAGCTCTCCCGGGACCTATCAGCCCCAGCATTTT
15,TRBV4-3,TRBJ2-1,-,-,CASSQARQNYNEQFF,TGCGCCAGCAGCCAAGCTCGACAGAATTACAATGAGCAGTTCTTC
16,TRBV20-1,TRBJ2-3,TRBD2,-,CSARSLGGYGTDTQYF,TGCAGTGCTAGATCCTTGGGGGGGTACGGTACGGATACGCAGTATTTT
14,TRBV6-1,TRBJ2-5,TRBD1,few,CASSEWDRQETQYF,TGTGCCAGCAGTGAATGGGACAGACAAGAGACCCAGTACTTC
15,TRBV9,TRBJ1-1,TRBD1,-,CASSPHGTANTEAFF,TGTGCCAGCAGCCCTCACGGGACAGCCAACACTGAAGCTTTCTTT
12,TRBV12-3/TRBV12-4,TRBJ2-7,-,-,CASSRGQYEQYF,TGTGCCAGCAGTCGTGGACAGTACGAGCAGTACTTC
14,TRBV6-5,TRBJ2-7,TRBD1,-,CASRLDRGRNEQYF,TGTGCCAGCAGATTGGACAGGGGGCGAAACGAGCAGTACTTC
12,TRBV2,TRBJ1-1,TRBD1,-,CASRPGTVEAFF,TGTGCCAGCAGGCCTGGGACAGTTGAAGCTTTCTTT
15,TRBV29-1,TRBJ2-7,TRBD2,-,CSAEPSGGPPYEQYF,TGCAGCGCCGAACCGAGCGGGGGCCCCCCCTACGAGCAGTACTTC
15,TRBV28,TRBJ1-5,TRBD1,once,CASSLPGTGVQPQHF,TGTGCCAGCAGTTTACCCGGGACAGGGGTTCAGCCCCAGCATTTT
15,TRBV7-7,TRBJ2-3,TRBD1,few,CASSPGQGARDTQYF,TGTGCTAGCAGCCCAGGACAGGGGGCAAGAGATACGCAGTATTTT
13,TRBV20-1,TRBJ2-3,-,few,CSALGADTDTQYF,TGCAGTGCTCTAGGTGCGGATACAGATACGCAGTATTTT
14,TRBV5-1,TRBJ2-5,-,-,CASSQSRSGGTQYF,TGCGCCAGCAGCCAAAGTCGGTCCGGCGGGACCCAGTACTTC
15,TRBV6-5,TRBJ2-1,-,-,CASSPRRGSYNEQFF,TGTGCCAGCAGCCCCCGGCGGGGTTCCTACAATGAGCAGTTCTTC
13,TRBV2,TRBJ2-1,-,once,CASSTSFQNEQFF,TGTGCCAGCAGTACTAGTTTCCAAAATGAGCAGTTCTTC
14,TRBV9,TRBJ2-3,-,-,CASSVNQWGDTQYF,TGTGCCAGCAGCGTAAATCAGTGGGGAGATACGCAGTATTTT
15,TRBV7-2,TRBJ1-2,TRBD1,-,CASSLIGTGEYGYTF,TGTGCCAGCAGCTTAATTGGAACAGGGGAGTATGGCTACACCTTC
18,TRBV7-2,TRBJ2-1,TRBD1,-,CASSLERTGTGGFYEQFF,TGTGCCAGCAGCTTGGAGAGAACCGGGACAGGGGGCTTCTATGAGCAGTTCTTC
13,TRBV12-3/TRBV12-4,TRBJ1-1,-,few,CASQIYQTTEAFF,TGTGCCAGCCAAATTTACCAAACGACTGAAGCTTTCTTT
15,TRBV5-1,TRBJ2-3,TRBD1,-,CASSSGTGVRDTQYF,TGCGCCAGCAGCTCCGGGACAGGGGTCAGAGATACGCAGTATTTT
15,TRBV12-3/TRBV12-4,TRBJ2-5,-,-,CASSHPLEGRQTQYF,TGTGCCAGCAGCCACCCTCTAGAAGGTCGGCAGACCCAGTACTTC
16,TRBV29-1,TRBJ2-1,TRBD2,many,CSVEFTSGGDYNEQFF,TGCAGCGTTGAATTTACTAGCGGGGGGGATTACAATGAGCAGTTCTTC
18,TRBV7-8,TRBJ2-7,TRBD1,few,CASSLAGTGYTTPYEQYF,TGTGCCAGCAGCTTAGCCGGGACAGGATATACAACCCCCTACGAGCAGTACTTC
14,TRBV7-2,TRBJ1-5,-,few,CASSSAGGWQPQHF,TGTGCCAGCAGCTCGGCGGGGGGTTGGCAGCCCCAGCATTTT
15,TRBV27,TRBJ2-3,-,few,CASSLSGGGADTQYF,TGTGCCAGCAGTTTATCGGGAGGGGGCGCAGATACGCAGTATTTT
14,TRBV5-1,TRBJ2-7,-,-,CASSFETVSYEQYF,TGCGCCAGCAGCTTCGAGACTGTCTCCTACGAGCAGTACTTC
13,TRBV18,TRBJ2-5,-,-,CASSPQGFETQYF,TGTGCCAGCTCACCACAGGGCTTTGAGACCCAGTACTTC
18,TRBV7-9,TRBJ2-7,TRBD1,-,CASSLKPIRDRDSYEQYF,TGTGCCAGCAGCCTAAAACCCATCCGGGACAGGGACTCCTACGAGCAGTACTTC
15,TRBV6-4,TRBJ2-3,-,-,CASSESGTNTDTQYF,TGTGCCAGCAGTGAATCCGGGACAAACACAGATACGCAGTATTTT
15,TRBV4-2,TRBJ2-7,TRBD1,many,CASSQGQGYPYEQYF,TGTGCCAGCAGCCAAGGACAGGGATACCCCTACGAGCAGTACTTC
13,TRBV20-1,TRBJ2-1,-,-,CSAKAGPYNEQFF,TGCAGTGCTAAAGCGGGCCCCTACAATGAGCAGTTCTTC
15,TRBV10-3,TRBJ2-3,TRBD2,-,CAITRSGGSTDTQYF,TGTGCCATCACCCGAAGCGGGGGAAGCACAGATACGCAGTATTTT
18,TRBV5-1,TRBJ2-3,TRBD2,-,CASSLALAGGLSTDTQYF,TGCGCCAGCAGCTTGGCCCTAGCGGGGGGACTCTCCACAGATACGCAGTATTTT
16,TRBV6-7,TRBJ2-1,TRBD2,few,CASSYSKGGGRHEQFF,TGTGCCAGCAGTTACTCGAAGGGCGGGGGTCGACATGAGCAGTTCTTC
16,TRBV6-4,TRBJ2-3,TRBD2,-,CASSDSSSGASDTQYF,TGTGCCAGCAGTGACTCCTCTAGCGGGGCTTCAGATACGCAGTATTTT
17,TRBV20-1,TRBJ1-2,-,few,CSAPQKTTGTHPNGYTF,TGCAGTGCCCCTCAGAAAACAACCGGGACACACCCCAATGGCTACACCTTC
11,TRBV12-3/TRBV12-4,TRBJ1-1,TRBD1,-,CASIYGTAAFF,TGTGCCAGCATTTACGGGACAGCTGCTTTCTTT
14,TRBV7-2,TRBJ2-2,-,few,CASSPETYTGELFF,TGTGCCAGCAGCCCGGAGACCTATACCGGGGAGCTGTTTTTT